This T cell receptor (beta chain) is drawn from a study of T cell changes during pregnancy in multiple sclerosis. The method was immunoSEQ multiplex PCR; TCRdb's version includes in-frame clones alone and lacks a portion of them. Of roughly 40,000 clones listed, 80% to 85% are singletons. Germline V lookup: CDR1 SGHRS, CDR2 YFSETQ. J was trimmed by 1 base and V by 4 bases; bases with no gene match: 2. The CDR3 is made up of 13 amino acids. The chain employs TRBV5-1 and TRBJ2-7, with 7 bases lining up with TRBD1. The source was CD4+ T cells from peripheral blood mononuclear cells, collected before pregnancy. This TCR derives from a female donor with multiple sclerosis, enrolled in a pregnancy study. The CDR3 sequence is CASSQDRSYEQYF. CDR3 bases: TGCGCCAGCAGCCAGGACAGGTCCTACGAGCAGTACTTC.